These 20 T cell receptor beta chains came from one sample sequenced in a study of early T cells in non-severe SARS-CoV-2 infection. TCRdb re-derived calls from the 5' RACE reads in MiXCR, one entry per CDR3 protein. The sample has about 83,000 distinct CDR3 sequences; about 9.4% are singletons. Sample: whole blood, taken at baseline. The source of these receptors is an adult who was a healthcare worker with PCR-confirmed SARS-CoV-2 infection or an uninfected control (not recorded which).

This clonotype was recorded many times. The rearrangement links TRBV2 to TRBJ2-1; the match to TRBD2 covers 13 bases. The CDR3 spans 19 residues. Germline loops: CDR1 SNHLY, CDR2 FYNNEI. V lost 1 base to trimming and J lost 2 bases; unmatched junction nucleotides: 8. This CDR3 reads CASSEEGSLAGGPYNEQFF. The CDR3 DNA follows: TGTGCCAGCAGTGAAGAGGGTTCACTAGCGGGAGGGCCCTACAATGAGCAGTTCTTC.

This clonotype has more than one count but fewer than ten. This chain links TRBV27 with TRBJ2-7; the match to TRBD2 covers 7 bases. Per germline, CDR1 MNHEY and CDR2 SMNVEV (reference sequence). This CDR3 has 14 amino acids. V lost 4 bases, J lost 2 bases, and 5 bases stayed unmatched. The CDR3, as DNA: TGTGCCAGCAGTTCCTCTAGCGGCCCCTACGAGCAGTACTTC. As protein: CASSSSSGPYEQYF.

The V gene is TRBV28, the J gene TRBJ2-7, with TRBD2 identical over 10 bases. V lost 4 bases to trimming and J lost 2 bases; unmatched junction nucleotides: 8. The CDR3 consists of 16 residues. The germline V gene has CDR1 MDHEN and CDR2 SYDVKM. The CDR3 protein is CASSSLAGVDPYEQYF. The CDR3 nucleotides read TGTGCCAGCAGTTCCCTAGCGGGAGTAGACCCCTACGAGCAGTACTTC. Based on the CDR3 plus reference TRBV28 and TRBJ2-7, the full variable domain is DVKVTQSSRYLVKRTGEKVFLECVQDMDHENMFWYRQDPGLGLRLIYFSYDVKMKEKGDIPEGYSVSREKKERFSLILESASTNQTSMYLCASSSLAGVDPYEQYFGPGTRLTVT.

This CDR3 is CASSLIESGIDEQFF. The CDR3 nucleotides read TGTGCCAGCAGCTTAATAGAAAGCGGGATTGATGAGCAGTTCTTC. The chain carries TRBV7-3 and TRBJ2-1, with TRBD2 identical over 7 bases. The CDR3 contains 15 residues. V gave up 1 base and J gave up 8 bases; unmatched junction bases: 8. Germline loops: CDR1 SGHTA, CDR2 FQGTGA.

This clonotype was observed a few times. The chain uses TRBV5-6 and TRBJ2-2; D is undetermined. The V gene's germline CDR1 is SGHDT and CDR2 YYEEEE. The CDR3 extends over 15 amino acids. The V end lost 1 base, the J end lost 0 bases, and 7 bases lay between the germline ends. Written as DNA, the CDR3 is TGTGCCAGCAGCTTGAGCCTAACGAACACCGGGGAGCTGTTTTTT. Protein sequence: CASSLSLTNTGELFF.

The CDR3 DNA reads TGCAGTGCTAGCAATCGTGCCGAGCAGTACTTC. Translating it yields CSASNRAEQYF. The rearrangement uses TRBV20-1 and TRBJ2-7; D remains ambiguous. This CDR3 is 11 amino acids long. Germline V lookup: CDR1 DFQATT, CDR2 SNEGSKA (reference sequence). V dropped 3 bases and J dropped 6 bases, with 9 bases sitting between them.

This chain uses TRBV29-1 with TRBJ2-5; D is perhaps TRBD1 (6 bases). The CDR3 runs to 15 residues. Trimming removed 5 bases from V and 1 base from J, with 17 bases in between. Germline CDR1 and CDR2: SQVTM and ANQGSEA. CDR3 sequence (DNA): TGCAGCGTTACCGCCGGGACACAAACCCAAGAGACCCAGTACTTC. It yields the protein CSVTAGTQTQETQYF.

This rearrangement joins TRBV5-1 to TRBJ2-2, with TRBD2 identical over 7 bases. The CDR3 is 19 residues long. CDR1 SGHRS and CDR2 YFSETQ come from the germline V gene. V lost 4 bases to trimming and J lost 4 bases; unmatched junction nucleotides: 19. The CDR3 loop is CASSVAPTTKRGGTGELFF. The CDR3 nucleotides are TGCGCCAGCAGCGTAGCCCCCACCACCAAGCGGGGAGGCACCGGGGAGCTGTTTTTT. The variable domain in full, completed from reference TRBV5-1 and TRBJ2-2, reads KAGVTQTPRYLIKTRGQQVTLSCSPISGHRSVSWYQQTPGQGLQFLFEYFSETQRNKGNFPGRFSGRQFSNSRSEMNVSTLELGDSALYLCASSVAPTTKRGGTGELFFGEGSRLTVL.

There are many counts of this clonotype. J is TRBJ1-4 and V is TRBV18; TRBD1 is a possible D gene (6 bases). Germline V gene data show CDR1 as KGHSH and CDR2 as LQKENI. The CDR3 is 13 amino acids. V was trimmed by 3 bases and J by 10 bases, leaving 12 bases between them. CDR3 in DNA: TGTGCCAGCTCACCGTCGCAACAGGGAAAACTGTTTTTT. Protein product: CASSPSQQGKLFF.

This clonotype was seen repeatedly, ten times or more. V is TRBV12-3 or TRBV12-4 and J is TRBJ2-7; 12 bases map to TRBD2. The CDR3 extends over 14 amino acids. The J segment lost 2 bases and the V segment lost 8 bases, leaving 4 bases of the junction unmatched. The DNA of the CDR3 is TGTGCCAGCGGAAGACTAGCGGGAGCCTACGAGCAGTACTTC. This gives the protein CASGRLAGAYEQYF.

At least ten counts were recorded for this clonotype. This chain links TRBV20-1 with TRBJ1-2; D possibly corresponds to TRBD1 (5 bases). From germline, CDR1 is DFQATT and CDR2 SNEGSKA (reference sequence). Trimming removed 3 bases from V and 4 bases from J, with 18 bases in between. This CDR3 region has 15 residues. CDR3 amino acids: CSASSAGPLPYGYTF. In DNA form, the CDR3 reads TGCAGTGCTAGCAGTGCGGGACCTTTACCCTATGGCTACACCTTC.

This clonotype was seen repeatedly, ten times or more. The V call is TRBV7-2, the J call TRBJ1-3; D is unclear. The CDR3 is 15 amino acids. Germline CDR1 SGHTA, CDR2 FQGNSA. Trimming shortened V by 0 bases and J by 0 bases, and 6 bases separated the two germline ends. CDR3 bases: TGTGCCAGCAGCTTAGCGCAGAGCTCTGGAAACACCATATATTTT. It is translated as CASSLAQSSGNTIYF. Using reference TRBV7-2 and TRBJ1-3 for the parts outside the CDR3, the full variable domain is GAGVSQSPSNKVTEKGKDVELRCDPISGHTALYWYRQSLGQGLEFLIYFQGNSAPDKSGLPSDRFSAERTGGSVSTLTIQRTQQEDSAVYLCASSLAQSSGNTIYFGEGSWLTVV.

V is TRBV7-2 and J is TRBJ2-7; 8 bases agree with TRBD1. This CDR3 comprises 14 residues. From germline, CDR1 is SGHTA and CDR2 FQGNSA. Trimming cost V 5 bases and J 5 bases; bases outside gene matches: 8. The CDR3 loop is CASSIRQGRHEQYF. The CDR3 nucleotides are TGTGCCAGCAGCATCCGACAGGGGCGGCACGAGCAGTACTTC.

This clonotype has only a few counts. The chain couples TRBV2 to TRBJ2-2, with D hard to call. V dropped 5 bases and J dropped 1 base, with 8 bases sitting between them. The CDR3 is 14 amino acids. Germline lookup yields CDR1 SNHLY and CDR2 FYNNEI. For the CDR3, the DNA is TGTGCCAGCAGTTTACAGAGGAACACCGGGGAGCTGTTTTTT. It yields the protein CASSLQRNTGELFF.

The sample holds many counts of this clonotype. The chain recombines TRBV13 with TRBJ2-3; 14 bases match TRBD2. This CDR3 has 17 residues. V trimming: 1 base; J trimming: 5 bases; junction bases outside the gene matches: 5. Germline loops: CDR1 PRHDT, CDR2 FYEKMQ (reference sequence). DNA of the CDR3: TGTGCCAGCAGCTTAGTGGGACTAGCGGGAGTGGGAGATACGCAGTATTTT. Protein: CASSLVGLAGVGDTQYF.

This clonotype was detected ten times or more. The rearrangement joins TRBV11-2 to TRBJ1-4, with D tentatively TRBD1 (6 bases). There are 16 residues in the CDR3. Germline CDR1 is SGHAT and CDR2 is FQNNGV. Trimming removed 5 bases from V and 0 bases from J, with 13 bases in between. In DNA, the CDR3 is TGTGCCAGCAGCATACCGGGACAAGCAACTAATGAAAAACTGTTTTTT. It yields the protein CASSIPGQATNEKLFF.

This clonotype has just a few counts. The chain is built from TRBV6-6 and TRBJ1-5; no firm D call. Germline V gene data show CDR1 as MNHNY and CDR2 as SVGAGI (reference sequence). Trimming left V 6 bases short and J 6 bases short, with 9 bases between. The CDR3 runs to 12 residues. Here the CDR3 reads CASSPASQPQHF. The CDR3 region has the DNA TGTGCCAGCAGCCCCGCCTCTCAGCCCCAGCATTTT.

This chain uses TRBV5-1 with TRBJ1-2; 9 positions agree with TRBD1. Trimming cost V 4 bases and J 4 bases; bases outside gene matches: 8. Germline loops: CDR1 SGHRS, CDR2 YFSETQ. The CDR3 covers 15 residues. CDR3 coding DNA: TGCGCCAGCAGCCGGACAGGGGAAGCGAGCTATGGCTACACCTTC. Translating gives CASSRTGEASYGYTF.

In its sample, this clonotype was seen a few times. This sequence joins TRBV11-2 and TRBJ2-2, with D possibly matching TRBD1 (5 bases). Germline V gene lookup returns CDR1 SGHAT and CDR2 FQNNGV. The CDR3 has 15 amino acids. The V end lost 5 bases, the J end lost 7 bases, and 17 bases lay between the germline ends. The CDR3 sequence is CASSPRLSQGGELFF. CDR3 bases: TGTGCCAGCAGCCCTAGGCTGAGCCAGGGCGGGGAGCTGTTTTTT.

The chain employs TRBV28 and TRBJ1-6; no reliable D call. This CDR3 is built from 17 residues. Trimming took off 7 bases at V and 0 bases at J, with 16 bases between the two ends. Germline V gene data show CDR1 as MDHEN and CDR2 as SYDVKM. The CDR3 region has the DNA TGTGCCAGCACAGGTTTCAGCATTAGCTCCTATAATTCACCCCTCCACTTT. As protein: CASTGFSISSYNSPLHF.